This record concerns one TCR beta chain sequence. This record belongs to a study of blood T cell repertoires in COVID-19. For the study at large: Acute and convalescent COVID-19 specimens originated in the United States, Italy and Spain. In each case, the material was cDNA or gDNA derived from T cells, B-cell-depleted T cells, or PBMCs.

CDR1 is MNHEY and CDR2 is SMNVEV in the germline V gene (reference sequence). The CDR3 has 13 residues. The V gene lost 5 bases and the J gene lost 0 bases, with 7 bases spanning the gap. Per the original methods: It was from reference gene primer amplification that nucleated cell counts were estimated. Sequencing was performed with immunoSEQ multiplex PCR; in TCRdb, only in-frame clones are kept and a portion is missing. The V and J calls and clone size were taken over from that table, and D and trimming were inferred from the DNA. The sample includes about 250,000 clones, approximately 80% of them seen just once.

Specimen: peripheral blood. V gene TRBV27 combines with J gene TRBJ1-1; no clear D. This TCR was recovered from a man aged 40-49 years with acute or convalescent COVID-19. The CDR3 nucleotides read TGTGCCAGCAGTCCCGACATGAACACTGAAGCTTTCTTT. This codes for CASSPDMNTEAFF.